One sample yielded the 4 T cell receptor beta chains listed below, sequenced in a study of T cell changes during pregnancy in multiple sclerosis. Clones were read by immunoSEQ multiplex PCR, and TCRdb kept only the in-frame ones, dropping some. The table shows 40,000 to 60,000 clones, with approximately 90% occurring only once. This sample comprised CD4+ T cells from peripheral blood mononuclear cells, obtained after pregnancy. Every receptor here comes from a female donor with multiple sclerosis, enrolled in a pregnancy study.

The V and J genes are TRBV29-1 and TRBJ2-1; D might be TRBD1 (5 bases). CDR3 size: 11 residues. The V gene's germline CDR1 is SQVTM and CDR2 ANQGSEA. V was clipped by 7 bases and J by 7 bases, with 11 bases between them. In DNA, the CDR3 is TGCAGCGGGCAAAGGGGTAATGAGCAGTTCTTC. Translated: CSGQRGNEQFF.

This clone was seen just once. This rearrangement joins TRBV28 to TRBJ2-7; D possibly corresponds to TRBD1 (7 bases). CDR3 length equals 14 residues. V was clipped by 5 bases and J by 0 bases, with 11 bases between them. CDR1 and CDR2 (germline): MDHEN, SYDVKM. The CDR3 is CASSQGGSSYEQYF. The DNA for the CDR3 is TGTGCCAGCAGTCAGGGGGGATCCTCCTACGAGCAGTACTTC.

The genes are TRBV6-1 and TRBJ1-1, with 9 positions matching TRBD1. After removal of 4 bases from V and 4 bases from J, the junction contained 7 bases not matched to a gene. CDR3 length equals 15 residues. Germline V lookup: CDR1 MNHNS, CDR2 SASEGT. CDR3 region: CASSALTGGTTEAFF. DNA for the CDR3: TGTGCCAGCAGTGCCCTGACAGGGGGTACCACTGAAGCTTTCTTT.

In its sample, this clone was seen once. This chain uses TRBV20-1 with TRBJ1-5; D possibly corresponds to TRBD1 (5 bases). Germline CDR1 reads DFQATT; CDR2 reads SNEGSKA (reference sequence). V was trimmed by 7 bases and J by 9 bases, leaving 10 bases between them. The CDR3 is made up of 10 amino acids. The CDR3 region is CSVSQGPQHF. Here the CDR3 DNA reads TGCAGTGTCAGCCAGGGGCCCCAGCATTTT.